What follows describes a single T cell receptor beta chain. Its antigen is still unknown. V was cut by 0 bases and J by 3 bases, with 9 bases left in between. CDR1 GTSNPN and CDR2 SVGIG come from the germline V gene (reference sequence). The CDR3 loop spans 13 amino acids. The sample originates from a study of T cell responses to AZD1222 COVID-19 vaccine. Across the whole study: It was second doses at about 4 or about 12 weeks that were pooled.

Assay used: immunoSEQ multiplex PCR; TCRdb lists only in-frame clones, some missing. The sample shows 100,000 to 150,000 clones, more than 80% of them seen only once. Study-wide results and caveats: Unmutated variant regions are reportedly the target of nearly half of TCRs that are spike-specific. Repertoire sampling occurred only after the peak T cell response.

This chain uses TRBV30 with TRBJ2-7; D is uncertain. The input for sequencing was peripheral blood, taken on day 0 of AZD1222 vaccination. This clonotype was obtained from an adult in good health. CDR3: CAWSVIARYEQYF. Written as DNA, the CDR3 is TGTGCCTGGAGTGTAATTGCCCGCTACGAGCAGTACTTC.